This note documents a single TCR beta chain sequence. From germline, CDR1 is MNHEY and CDR2 SVGAGI. The CDR3 consists of 11 residues. V lost 8 bases to trimming and J lost 1 base, with 5 bases between them. The data were taken from a study of blood T cell repertoires in COVID-19. Sequencing was performed with immunoSEQ multiplex PCR; in TCRdb, only in-frame clones are kept and a portion is missing. Seen here are around 140,000 clones, 70% to 90% observed once, and the top ten hold approximately 8.2%. The origin of this receptor is a woman between 55 and 75 years old with acute or convalescent COVID-19. The chain recombines TRBV6-5 with TRBJ2-5; unclear D gene. The sequenced sample consisted of peripheral blood. The CDR3 DNA follows: TGTGCCAGCTCCTCCCAAGAGACCCAGTACTTC. This codes for CASSSQETQYF.